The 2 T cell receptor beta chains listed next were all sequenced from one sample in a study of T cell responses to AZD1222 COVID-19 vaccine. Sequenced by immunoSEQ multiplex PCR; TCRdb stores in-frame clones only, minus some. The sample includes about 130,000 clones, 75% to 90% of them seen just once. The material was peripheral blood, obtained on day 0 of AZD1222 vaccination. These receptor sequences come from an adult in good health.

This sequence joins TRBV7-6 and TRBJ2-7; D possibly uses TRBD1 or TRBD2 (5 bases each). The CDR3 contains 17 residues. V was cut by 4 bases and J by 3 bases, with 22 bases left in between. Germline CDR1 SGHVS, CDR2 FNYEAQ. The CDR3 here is CASSSNVRGPLVYEQYF. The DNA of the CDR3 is TGTGCCAGCAGCTCCAATGTACGGGGACCCCTTGTCTACGAGCAGTACTTC.

CDR3 amino acids: CASSLEVGQETQYF. The CDR3 coding sequence is TGTGCCAGCAGCTTAGAGGTGGGTCAAGAGACCCAGTACTTC. The chain has TRBV7-3 and TRBJ2-5, with D hard to call. The CDR3 runs to 14 residues. Germline CDR1 SGHTA, CDR2 FQGTGA. V gave up 2 bases and J gave up 2 bases, with 9 bases separating them.